Listed below are T cell receptor beta chains from one sample, sequenced in a study of identical twins. Each CDR3 protein is one row after TCRdb ran MiXCR on the 5' RACE reads. Here the sample spans about 660,000 distinct CDR3 sequences, approximately 9% being singletons. The same specimen was also included in a second study, on yellow fever vaccine responses in identical twins.

What was sequenced was PBMCs. These receptors were collected from a young woman in good health. The CDR3 runs from the conserved cysteine through the conserved F or W. The D gene is left open where the match is weak. The listing skips clone size in some rows; elsewhere it reads once, few, many or a size class.

TRBV29-1,NA,TRBJ2-2,12,NA,TGCAGCGCATCGAGGAGAACCGGGGAGCTGTTTTTT,CSASRRTGELFF
TRBV11-2,NA,TRBJ1-5,13,many,TGTGCCAGCAGCTTAACACTTCTTCAGCCCCAGCATTTT,CASSLTLLQPQHF
TRBV6-5,NA,TRBJ2-3,17,NA,TGTGCCAGCAGTTACTCGCTTGAGACCCTCCTCACAGATACGCAGTATTTT,CASSYSLETLLTDTQYF
TRBV5-5,NA,TRBJ2-1,15,NA,TGTGCCAGCAGGGGTGACTACTCCCCCTACAATGAGCAGTTCTTC,CASRGDYSPYNEQFF
TRBV5-1,NA,TRBJ2-2,17,few,TGCGCCAGCAGCGTATCAGCAGGGGTTTCGAACACCGGGGAGCTGTTTTTT,CASSVSAGVSNTGELFF
TRBV12-3/TRBV12-4,TRBD2,TRBJ2-1,15,many,TGTGCCAGCAGTTTAGTTGGCGGGGGGGAGAATGAGCAGTTCTTC,CASSLVGGGENEQFF
TRBV29-1,TRBD2,TRBJ2-1,15,NA,TGCAGCGTTGAGGGGGGACTAGCGGGTTGGAATGAGCAGTTCTTC,CSVEGGLAGWNEQFF
TRBV12-3/TRBV12-4,TRBD2,TRBJ2-7,14,many,TGTGCCAGCAGTAGTGTAGCGGGGGCATACGAGCAGTACTTC,CASSSVAGAYEQYF
TRBV29-1,NA,TRBJ2-1,15,NA,TGCAGCGTTGGAGGAGGGGGCGGAATGTACAATGAGCAGTTCTTC,CSVGGGGGMYNEQFF
TRBV2,NA,TRBJ2-7,13,NA,TGTGCCAGCAGTGCTGGTCTAGCCAACGAGCAGTACTTC,CASSAGLANEQYF
TRBV29-1,NA,TRBJ1-2,11,few,TGCAGCGTTGAAGTATGGGACGGCTACACCTTC,CSVEVWDGYTF
TRBV5-5,NA,TRBJ1-2,14,few,TGTGCCAGCAGCTTGGCCGATCAGGGCGATGGCTACACCTTC,CASSLADQGDGYTF
TRBV6-5,NA,TRBJ1-1,19,many,TGTGCCAGCAGTTACTCGTACAGGAACCTTGCTTCTATGAACACTGAAGCTTTCTTT,CASSYSYRNLASMNTEAFF
TRBV27,NA,TRBJ2-7,14,NA,NA,CASSSSGLIYEKYF
TRBV29-1,TRBD1,TRBJ2-7,10,many,TGCAGCGCTGGGACAGGGGAGCAGTACTTC,CSAGTGEQYF
TRBV7-2,NA,TRBJ1-2,14,few,TGTGCCAGCAGCTTTGTACAGGACGACTATGGCTACACCTTC,CASSFVQDDYGYTF
TRBV20-1,NA,TRBJ1-1,15,NA,TGCAGTGCTGCCCAACCTAGGGACCGATCAACTGAAGCTTTCTTT,CSAAQPRDRSTEAFF
TRBV5-5,NA,TRBJ2-7,14,few,TGTGCCAGCAGCTTGGCGAGTTTCGCTTACGAGCAGTACTTC,CASSLASFAYEQYF
TRBV29-1,TRBD2,TRBJ2-1,17,few,TGCAGCCACGGACTAGCGGGGGGTCCGGGCTCCTACAATGAGCAGTTCTTC,CSHGLAGGPGSYNEQFF
TRBV15,NA,TRBJ2-5,14,many,TGTGCCACCAGCAGGTCGGACAGCCAAGAGACCCAGTACTTC,CATSRSDSQETQYF
TRBV5-1,NA,TRBJ2-7,12,many,TGCGCCAGCAGCCTAGGAGTTTACGAGCAGTACTTC,CASSLGVYEQYF
TRBV3-1,NA,TRBJ2-3,17,few,TGTGCCAGCAGCCAAGCTCTAGGGCGAATCTTTGGAGATACGCAGTATTTT,CASSQALGRIFGDTQYF
TRBV6-5,NA,TRBJ2-7,13,few,TGTGCCAGCAGTTACCCCCCAGTGGACGAGCAGTACTTC,CASSYPPVDEQYF
TRBV20-1,TRBD1,TRBJ1-1,15,NA,TGCAGTGCTACCCCAAGGGGGCGAAAGAGCGCTGAAGCTTTCTTT,CSATPRGRKSAEAFF
TRBV21-1,NA,TRBJ2-2,16,NA,TGTGCCAGCAGCACCGGACTAGCGGGATTTACCGGGGAGCTGTTTTTT,CASSTGLAGFTGELFF
TRBV12-3/TRBV12-4,TRBD2,TRBJ2-1,15,NA,TGTGCCAGCAGTTTAGTCAGCGGGGTCTTGGATGAGCAGTTCTTC,CASSLVSGVLDEQFF
TRBV27,TRBD1,TRBJ1-1,14,many,TGTGCCAGCAGGCGACAGGGGGCGAACACTGAAGCTTTCTTT,CASRRQGANTEAFF
TRBV28,TRBD2,TRBJ2-3,17,many,TGTGCCAGCAGTTTATGGAAGGGGACTACTAGCACAGATACGCAGTATTTT,CASSLWKGTTSTDTQYF
TRBV20-1,NA,TRBJ2-2,16,NA,TGCAGTGCCCGTAATCGGGGCCAAAGGAGCGTCGGGGAGCTGTTTTTT,CSARNRGQRSVGELFF